This TCR beta chain comes out of a study of blood T cells in healthy people across ages. Unmatched junction bases numbered 9, after V lost 6 bases and J lost 5 bases. Germline CDR1 MNHEY, CDR2 SMNVEV (reference sequence). The CDR3 is 14 residues long. For the second PCR, which ran for about 6 to 11 cycles, a sample-barcoded 5' primer and a J-beta primer mix were used. TCRdb fed the 5' RACE reads into MiXCR, producing one record per CDR3 protein. The sample records about 1,400,000 distinct CDR3 sequences, about 40% being singletons. This clonotype was sampled from a woman younger than 30 in good health. The rearrangement joins TRBV27 to TRBJ2-7; the match to TRBD1 covers 8 bases. The specimen was blood. This CDR3 reads CASRRAGGGDEQYF. CDR3 DNA sequence: TGTGCCAGCAGGAGAGCAGGGGGCGGCGACGAGCAGTACTTC.